Sequencing of this TCR beta chain was carried out in a study of cytomegalovirus exposure and HLA in healthy donors. With regard to this clone: Its antigen is currently unknown.

Whole-study results and caveats: CMV serostatus was the only immune exposure information that was available.

13 Jbeta primers and 60 Vbeta primers were used for the PCR. Sequencing was performed with immunoSEQ multiplex PCR; in TCRdb, only in-frame clones are kept and a portion is missing. This table holds roughly 200,000 clones, 12% found once. Trimming left V 6 bases short and J 2 bases short, with 13 bases between. CDR3 size: 14 residues. In germline, CDR1 is MGHRA, CDR2 YSYEKL. The TCR comes from a man between 45 and 60 years old in good health and CMV-seropositive. The chain combines TRBV4-1 with TRBJ1-1; D is unresolved. Sequenced sample: PBMCs. The CDR3 DNA follows: TGCGCCAGCAGACCCAACAGTTTAAACACTGAAGCTTTCTTT. It translates to CASRPNSLNTEAFF.